Sequencing of this T cell receptor beta chain was carried out in a study of metastatic and nonmetastatic thyroid tumors. Study at large: Comparison of repertoires was carried out across blood and tumor or nodule tissue from malignant and benign thyroid patients.

TCRdb reanalyzed the PCR reads via MiXCR. This table holds 13,000 or so clones, roughly 29% found once. On this clone: The target antigen is unknown.

All patients reached thyroid surgery having received no treatment beforehand. In germline, CDR1 is SGHRS, CDR2 YFSETQ. The CDR3 spans 11 residues. V lost 1 base and J 5 bases, leaving 4 bases between the germline ends. Findings of the study overall: The study reportedly found significantly higher TCR beta diversity in malignant thyroid tumors than benign nodules, in blood and tumor.

The receptor's source is a female donor with papillary thyroid cancer or a benign thyroid nodule (not recorded which). Some clones in this sample may be carry-over from other donors' samples. V and J are TRBV5-1 and TRBJ2-7; no reliable D call. Sequenced material: tumor tissue. The CDR3 reads CASSLFHEQYF. CDR3 nucleotide sequence: TGCGCCAGCAGCTTGTTCCACGAGCAGTACTTC.